This T cell receptor (beta chain) was sequenced during a study of blood T cell repertoires in COVID-19. In germline, CDR1 is MNHNY, CDR2 SVGAGI (reference sequence). This CDR3 is built from 14 residues. Trimming took 4 bases from V and 4 from J, leaving 13 bases between them. Assay used: immunoSEQ multiplex PCR; TCRdb lists only in-frame clones, some missing. The table has about 210,000 clones, 89% seen once. This clone was seen more than once but under ten times. This receptor was taken from a woman aged 40 to 50 with acute or convalescent COVID-19. The chain recombines TRBV6-6 with TRBJ1-1; D not resolved. The sample taken for sequencing was peripheral blood. The CDR3: CASSLEGEITEAFF. The CDR3 bases are TGTGCCAGCAGTTTAGAGGGAGAGATCACTGAAGCTTTCTTT.